Following are 25 T cell receptor beta chains from one sample sequenced in a study of response to subunit inactivated influenza vaccine. TCRdb passed the RT-PCR reads through MiXCR, listing each CDR3 protein once. Among some 500,000 distinct CDR3 sequences, 10% to 15% were seen once, and the ten largest hold around 13%. The sequences come from PBMCs from blood, collected about 40 days after vaccination. The source of these receptors is a man aged 45-60 years who received an inactivated influenza vaccine.

This clonotype was counted at least ten times. Here the CDR3 DNA reads TGTGCCAGCAGTTTAGACCGGGGTGGCTACACCTTC. Amino acid sequence: CASSLDRGGYTF. The V call is TRBV12-3 or TRBV12-4, the J call TRBJ1-2; D gene ambiguous. V was pared by 1 base and J by 7 bases, with 7 bases between. The CDR3 spans 12 residues.

This clonotype has a handful of counts. The J gene is TRBJ1-1, the V gene TRBV29-1, with D possibly TRBD1 on 6 matching bases. The germline V and J ends were trimmed by 6 bases and 4 bases, with 24 bases remaining between them. Germline CDR1 and CDR2: SQVTM and ANQGSEA. The CDR3 sequence is 16 residues long. In DNA, the CDR3 is TGCAGCGTGGGGGGCGCCGACAGATGGGAATCCACTGAAGCTTTCTTT. This sequence encodes CSVGGADRWESTEAFF.

In its sample, this clonotype was seen a few times. The chain uses TRBV7-6 and TRBJ1-6; 7 nucleotides line up with TRBD1. Germline values: CDR1 SGHVS, CDR2 FNYEAQ. Unmatched junction bases numbered 8, after V lost 5 bases and J lost 7 bases. The length of the CDR3 is 15 residues. The CDR3 nucleotides read TGTGCCAGCAGCACCGACAGGGTGGGAAATTCACCCCTCCACTTT. This gives the protein CASSTDRVGNSPLHF.

In this sample, this clonotype turned up a few times. J is TRBJ2-2 and V is TRBV5-1; 7 bases are shared with TRBD1. CDR1 is SGHRS and CDR2 is YFSETQ in the germline V gene. CDR3 length: 14 residues. Trimming took 6 bases from V and 5 from J; bases not matched to a gene: 7. CDR3 DNA: TGCGCCAGCATCGGGACAGAGGGTACCGGGGAGCTGTTTTTT. It translates to CASIGTEGTGELFF. Full variable domain (outside the CDR3, taken from reference TRBV5-1 and TRBJ2-2): KAGVTQTPRYLIKTRGQQVTLSCSPISGHRSVSWYQQTPGQGLQFLFEYFSETQRNKGNFPGRFSGRQFSNSRSEMNVSTLELGDSALYLCASIGTEGTGELFFGEGSRLTVL.

The sample holds a few counts of this clonotype. The chain combines TRBV4-3 with TRBJ2-1, with 10 nucleotides matching TRBD2. This CDR3 has 17 amino acids. The germline V gene has CDR1 LGHNA and CDR2 YSLEER. V lost 0 bases to trimming and J lost 4 bases; unmatched junction nucleotides: 6. CDR3 sequence reads: CASSQDHTSGKYNEQFF. CDR3 DNA sequence: TGCGCCAGCAGCCAAGATCATACTAGCGGGAAGTACAATGAGCAGTTCTTC.

Only a few counts were recorded for this clonotype. The J gene is TRBJ2-5, the V gene TRBV5-6; the match to TRBD2 covers 7 bases. V trimming: 2 bases; J trimming: 1 base; junction bases outside the gene matches: 8. CDR3 length: 16 amino acids. Per the germline V gene, CDR1 is SGHDT and CDR2 is YYEEEE. The CDR3 DNA is TGTGCCAGCAGCTTCCTTAGCGGGCCTACCCAAGAGACCCAGTACTTC. Translating it yields CASSFLSGPTQETQYF.

The genes are TRBV12-3 or TRBV12-4 and TRBJ1-2, with D possibly matching TRBD1 (5 bases). The CDR3 has 14 amino acids. V lost 8 bases and J 4 bases, leaving 17 bases between the germline ends. CDR3 residues: CASGGVRQSYGYTF. The CDR3 region has the DNA TGTGCCAGCGGGGGAGTTAGGCAGAGCTATGGCTACACCTTC.

This clonotype came up many times. The chain combines TRBV7-2 with TRBJ1-4; D gene unclear. The germline V gene has CDR1 SGHTA and CDR2 FQGNSA. The CDR3 is 15 amino acids. V gave up 6 bases and J gave up 3 bases, with 14 bases separating them. CDR3 in DNA: TGTGCCAGCAGTCAAAAACGTGATTCTAATGAAAAACTGTTTTTT. Encoded protein: CASSQKRDSNEKLFF.

The table lists this clonotype with a few counts. The V call is TRBV20-1, the J call TRBJ2-7; D uncertain. The CDR3 length is 11 residues. The V end was cut by 7 bases, the J end by 3 bases, with 10 bases between. From germline, CDR1 is DFQATT and CDR2 SNEGSKA (reference sequence). CDR3 region: CSVSGLYEQYF. CDR3 DNA sequence: TGCAGTGTCTCGGGTCTCTACGAGCAGTACTTC.

This clonotype appeared a few times. The J gene is TRBJ2-3, the V gene TRBV12-3 or TRBV12-4, with D perhaps given as TRBD1 or TRBD2 (5 bases each). Trimming took 3 bases from V and 0 from J, leaving 10 bases between them. This CDR3 has 15 amino acids. The CDR3 loop reads CASSLMGESTDTQYF. The CDR3 DNA reads TGTGCCAGCAGTTTGATGGGGGAAAGCACAGATACGCAGTATTTT.

This clonotype has at least ten counts. The chain is built from TRBV12-3 or TRBV12-4 and TRBJ1-1; perhaps TRBD1 as D (5 bases). This CDR3 is built from 14 residues. V was clipped by 6 bases and J by 9 bases, with 20 bases between them. This chain's CDR3 is CASSIDGTTSQAFF. The DNA for the CDR3 is TGTGCCAGCAGCATAGACGGGACTACCTCCCAAGCTTTCTTT.

In its sample, this clonotype was seen a few times. The V and J genes are TRBV10-2 and TRBJ2-7; D possibly matches TRBD1 or TRBD2 (6 bases each). The CDR3 has 16 residues. Trimming removed 7 bases from V and 0 bases from J, with 19 bases in between. Germline CDR1 reads WSHSY; CDR2 reads SAAADI. The CDR3 DNA is TGCGCCAGCACCCCAACGGTAGGGGGGAGCTCCTACGAGCAGTACTTC. This codes for CASTPTVGGSSYEQYF.

V usage is TRBV19 and J usage is TRBJ2-2; D might be TRBD1 or TRBD2, each matching 6 bases. Germline values: CDR1 LNHDA, CDR2 SQIVND (reference sequence). V was cut by 6 bases and J by 8 bases, with 13 bases left in between. The CDR3 has 13 amino acids. CDR3 in DNA: TGTGCCAGTAGGAAGGGGGGCATGGGGGAGCTGTTTTTT. This encodes CASRKGGMGELFF.

This clonotype has a count of ten or more. The chain uses TRBV29-1 and TRBJ2-7; 9 nucleotides align to TRBD2. The junction had 15 bases not matched to a gene; V was cut back by 6 bases and J by 3 bases. CDR1 is SQVTM, CDR2 ANQGSEA, per germline. CDR3 length: 16 residues. CDR3 nucleotides: TGCAGCGTCGCGGGGGCTAGCGGGAACGTAAACTACGAGCAGTACTTC. Residues: CSVAGASGNVNYEQYF.

This clonotype was observed at least ten times. V usage is TRBV29-1 and J usage is TRBJ2-1; no clear D. Deletions cut 4 bases from V and 2 bases from J, with 12 bases between. CDR1 SQVTM and CDR2 ANQGSEA come from the germline V gene. The CDR3 extends over 14 amino acids. The CDR3 DNA is TGCAGCGTTGCTATCCCTGCCGCCTACAATGAGCAGTTCTTC. Translated: CSVAIPAAYNEQFF.

This sequence joins TRBV25-1 and TRBJ1-1; maybe TRBD1 (6 bases). Germline loops: CDR1 MGHDK, CDR2 SYGVNS. This CDR3 has 14 residues. The V end was cut by 3 bases, the J end by 6 bases, with 14 bases between. DNA for the CDR3: TGTGCCAGCAGTGATACAGGGAGATATCCTGAAGCTTTCTTT. Amino acid sequence: CASSDTGRYPEAFF.

This clonotype was counted at least ten times. The J gene is TRBJ2-2, the V gene TRBV18; D call uncertain. Germline assignment: CDR1 KGHSH and CDR2 LQKENI. There are 13 residues in the CDR3. Between the trimmed V and J ends, which lost 6 bases and 3 bases, there was a span of 8 bases. The CDR3 here is CASSQEYTGELFF. In nucleotides, the CDR3 is TGTGCCAGCTCCCAGGAGTACACCGGGGAGCTGTTTTTT.

The chain has TRBV5-5 and TRBJ1-1, with D tentatively TRBD1 (6 bases). The CDR3 totals 14 residues. The germline V gene encodes CDR1 SGHKS and CDR2 YYEKEE (reference sequence). V was shortened by 4 bases and J by 5 bases, with 15 bases between the two germline ends. The CDR3 coding sequence is TGTGCCAGCAGCGTACAGGGTTTGGGGACTGAAGCTTTCTTT. This gives the protein CASSVQGLGTEAFF.

The table lists this clonotype with a few counts. The rearrangement joins TRBV2 to TRBJ1-2, with D uncertain. The CDR3 spans 16 residues. Germline values: CDR1 SNHLY, CDR2 FYNNEI. V was clipped by 6 bases and J by 8 bases, with 25 bases between them. This chain's CDR3 is CASSQDPQGRTGGYTF. The CDR3 region has the DNA TGTGCCAGCAGCCAGGACCCACAAGGACGGACGGGCGGCTACACCTTC.

The chain recombines TRBV24-1 with TRBJ2-2; possibly TRBD1 for D (6 bases). Trimming removed 3 bases from V and 4 bases from J, with 11 bases in between. Germline V gene lookup returns CDR1 KGHDR and CDR2 SFDVKD. There are 15 residues in the CDR3. Here the CDR3 reads CATSDKDRFTGELFF. CDR3 DNA: TGTGCCACCAGTGATAAGGACAGATTCACCGGGGAGCTGTTTTTT.

A remark on this clonotype: A read error may be the cause here, since a much bigger clone is one base away. The chain employs TRBV6-5 and TRBJ2-1, with D possibly being TRBD2 (6 bases). CDR1 and CDR2 from the germline V gene are MNHEY and SVGAGI. The CDR3 runs to 17 residues. The CDR3 region has the DNA TGTGCCAGCTGTTACTCGATACTCCCCGGGAGCCACAATGAGCAGTTCTTC. This gives the protein CASCYSILPGSHNEQFF.

This clonotype was recorded many times. The V gene is TRBV6-5, the J gene TRBJ2-1; no reliable D call. CDR3 length: 17 amino acids. Trimming shortened V by 0 bases and J by 0 bases, and 12 bases separated the two germline ends. The germline V gene has CDR1 MNHEY and CDR2 SVGAGI. CDR3 in DNA: TGTGCCAGCAGTTACTCGTTCCCAGAGAGCTCCTACAATGAGCAGTTCTTC. Encoded protein: CASSYSFPESSYNEQFF.

The chain combines TRBV15 with TRBJ2-5; the D gene is possibly TRBD1 (6 bases). The CDR3 contains 15 residues. Germline CDR1 reads LNHNV; CDR2 reads YYDKDF (reference sequence). V lost 0 bases and J 6 bases, leaving 14 bases between the germline ends. The DNA for the CDR3 is TGTGCCACCAGCAGAGAGGCAGGGGTAGAGAAGACCCAGTACTTC. Its translation is CATSREAGVEKTQYF.

This clonotype was observed at least ten times. This CDR3 is CSASSLNQPQHF. CDR3 DNA sequence: TGCAGTGCCAGCTCGTTGAATCAGCCCCAGCATTTT. The chain recombines TRBV20-1 with TRBJ1-5; D gene unclear. Trimming cost V 6 bases and J 4 bases, with 10 bases left between them. CDR3 length: 12 amino acids. CDR1 and CDR2 (germline): DFQATT, SNEGSKA (reference sequence).

This clonotype was detected a few times. CDR3 DNA sequence: TGTGCCAGCAGTGATGGACAGGGACTCTCCTACGAGCAGTACTTC. Its translation is CASSDGQGLSYEQYF. The chain employs TRBV6-1 and TRBJ2-7; 8 bases are shared with TRBD1. Germline V gene data show CDR1 as MNHNS and CDR2 as SASEGT. V lost 3 bases, J lost 0 bases, and 4 bases stayed unmatched. The CDR3 totals 15 residues.